The 12 T cell receptor beta chains below come from one sample, sequenced in a study of T-cell reconstitution after alpha-beta-depleted transplantation in children. Unique molecular identifiers tagged the TCRbeta library. TCRdb passed the PCR reads through MiXCR, listing each CDR3 protein once. The sample includes around 190,000 distinct CDR3 sequences, roughly 7% of them seen just once. Material: PBMCs, obtained before TCRalphabeta/CD19-depleted stem cell transplant. The receptors shown here come from a boy between 2 and 10 years old with acute lymphoblastic leukemia, due to receive a stem cell transplant.

This chain links TRBV29-1 with TRBJ2-5; no firm D call. Germline CDR1 SQVTM, CDR2 ANQGSEA. Trimming took off 4 bases at V and 1 base at J, with 7 bases between the two ends. This CDR3 is 12 amino acids long. CDR3: CSVVPAQETQYF. For the CDR3, the DNA is TGCAGCGTTGTCCCCGCCCAAGAGACCCAGTACTTC. Variable domain in full (rest from reference TRBV29-1 and TRBJ2-5): SAVISQKPSRDICQRGTSLTIQCQVDSQVTMMFWYRQQPGQSLTLIATANQGSEATYESGFVIDKFPISRPNLTFSTLTVSNMSPEDSSIYLCSVVPAQETQYFGPGTRLLVL.

This clonotype came up many times. V is TRBV27 and J is TRBJ2-3, with 8 bases aligning to TRBD1. The CDR3 contains 16 residues. J was trimmed by 3 bases and V by 4 bases; bases with no gene match: 9. The V gene's germline CDR1 is MNHEY and CDR2 SMNVEV (reference sequence). In DNA, the CDR3 is TGTGCCAGCAGTTCGTTCGAGACAGGGGATACAGATACGCAGTATTTT. It translates to CASSSFETGDTDTQYF.

The rearrangement joins TRBV7-2 to TRBJ1-1; TRBD1 matches at 10 bases. The CDR3 consists of 14 residues. Germline V gives CDR1 SGHTA, CDR2 FQGNSA. Germline trimming cut 5 bases from V and 4 bases from J; bases unmatched to any gene: 4. The CDR3 is CASSAWTGGTEAFF. In DNA, the CDR3 is TGTGCCAGCAGCGCCTGGACAGGGGGCACTGAAGCTTTCTTT.

This clonotype was detected ten times or more. The rearrangement joins TRBV20-1 to TRBJ2-3, with D unresolved. This CDR3 region has 13 residues. The germline V gene encodes CDR1 DFQATT and CDR2 SNEGSKA (reference sequence). The V gene lost 3 bases and the J gene lost 2 bases, with 9 bases spanning the gap. CDR3 sequence: CSASIKVTDTQYF. Here the CDR3 DNA reads TGCAGTGCTAGCATCAAAGTCACAGATACGCAGTATTTT.

This clonotype was seen many times. The chain couples TRBV6-1 to TRBJ2-1, with D maybe TRBD2 (6 bases). V lost 6 bases to trimming and J lost 2 bases, with 11 bases between them. CDR1 and CDR2 (germline): MNHNS, SASEGT. The CDR3 spans 14 residues. The DNA of the CDR3 is TGTGCCAGCAGCCGGGAGTCCACCTACAATGAGCAGTTCTTC. Translating gives CASSRESTYNEQFF.

The V call is TRBV3-1, the J call TRBJ2-2; D gene unclear. CDR3 length: 13 residues. The V and J ends lost 11 bases and 4 bases respectively, with 14 bases between them. The germline V gene encodes CDR1 LGHDT and CDR2 YNNKEL (reference sequence). CDR3 sequence: CASWMKITGELFF. CDR3 in DNA: TGTGCCTCCTGGATGAAGATCACCGGGGAGCTGTTTTTT.

The gene calls are TRBV16 and TRBJ1-4; TRBD1 aligns across 9 bases. CDR3 size: 15 residues. The germline gives CDR1 KGHSY, CDR2 FQNENV. Trimming took 2 bases from V and 10 from J; bases not matched to a gene: 8. The CDR3 sequence is CASSQMGQGGGKLFF. The CDR3 DNA reads TGTGCCAGCAGCCAAATGGGACAGGGAGGCGGAAAACTGTTTTTT.

This clonotype was recorded at least ten times. The chain couples TRBV12-3 or TRBV12-4 to TRBJ2-7; 7 nucleotides line up with TRBD2. The CDR3 consists of 15 residues. V shed 5 bases, J shed 6 bases, and the junction held 13 bases outside the gene matches. Written as DNA, the CDR3 is TGTGCCAGCAGTGGCGCGGGAGTACAGGAAGGCGAGCAGTACTTC. Its translation is CASSGAGVQEGEQYF.

In its sample, this clonotype was seen many times. This chain joins TRBV4-3 and TRBJ1-5, with 9 bases matching TRBD1. There are 15 residues in the CDR3. Looked up from germline, CDR1 is LGHNA and CDR2 is YSLEER. Trimming at V came to 1 base and at J to 6 bases, leaving 4 bases not matched to a gene. The CDR3, as DNA: TGCGCCAGCAGCCAAGGGACAGGGGACGGTCAGCCCCAGCATTTT. It yields the protein CASSQGTGDGQPQHF.

This clonotype was detected ten times or more. V gene TRBV12-3 or TRBV12-4 combines with J gene TRBJ2-5; perhaps TRBD2 as D (6 bases). The CDR3 runs to 14 residues. V lost 3 bases to trimming and J lost 0 bases, with 8 bases between them. The CDR3 loop is CASSFSGDQETQYF. The DNA for the CDR3 is TGTGCCAGCAGTTTTTCGGGGGACCAAGAGACCCAGTACTTC.

The CDR3 loop is CASSQGGGGAVDTQYF. In DNA form, the CDR3 reads TGTGCCAGCAGCCAAGGCGGCGGGGGGGCCGTGGATACGCAGTATTTT. The chain combines TRBV4-2 with TRBJ2-3, with 9 bases that match TRBD2. Germline V gene sequence: CDR1 LGHNA, CDR2 YNFKEQ. The CDR3 totals 16 residues. The trim removed 1 base at V and 6 bases at J, leaving 8 bases unmatched.

This clonotype was detected ten times or more. J is TRBJ2-5 and V is TRBV6-2 or TRBV6-3, with 14 bases fitting TRBD2. The germline V gene has CDR1 MNHEY and CDR2 SVGEGT. The CDR3 contains 15 residues. Trimming removed 6 bases from V and 5 bases from J; junction bases left unmatched: 5. The CDR3 sequence is CASRRLAGGSETQYF. The CDR3, as DNA: TGTGCCAGCAGGAGACTAGCGGGGGGGTCGGAGACCCAGTACTTC.